This T cell receptor (beta chain) was profiled in a study of blood T cells in healthy people across ages. Study results and limitations: Long-lived donors carried more naive CD4+ cells and greater diversity than aged donors. A strong correlation between TCR beta diversity and naive T cell percentage was seen. Bulk PBMC profiling left naive and antigen-experienced comparisons inconclusive.

Each sample had at least 7 million PBMCs isolated. A sample-barcoded 5' primer and a J-beta primer mix were used in a second PCR of roughly 6 to 11 cycles. TCRdb reprocessed the 5' RACE reads via MiXCR and lists one record per CDR3 protein. The profile covers approximately 850,000 distinct CDR3 sequences, with under 55% appearing a single time and roughly a fifth taken by the ten largest. Concerning this clonotype: Its specificity is unknown.

This CDR3 is built from 13 residues. V dropped 6 bases and J dropped 8 bases, with 13 bases sitting between them. Germline CDR1 is KGHSH and CDR2 is LQKENI. The sample taken for sequencing was blood. This chain connects TRBV18 to TRBJ1-4, with a weak D call TRBD1 (5 bases). The receptor was derived from a man in his sixties in good health. CDR3 DNA: TGTGCCAGCTCCCTCGACGGGACCGAAAAACTGTTTTTT. Residues: CASSLDGTEKLFF.